The T cell receptor (beta chain) described here comes from a study of Ad26.COV2.S vaccination and SARS-CoV-2 variants. Study details: Within the COV1001 Ad26.COV2.S trial arm, the donor was enrolled. Once or twice, 56 days apart, Ad26.COV2.S was delivered intramuscularly.

On this clone itself: Its antigen remains unknown.

Treatment denoted: roughly 18 received Ad26.COV2.S at low or high dose, single or two shots; about 5 received placebo; per-sample allocation not given. Day 63 following the first vaccine or placebo injection was when the samples were taken. The assay was immunoSEQ multiplex PCR, and TCRdb's table has in-frame clones only and misses some. The table shows about 680,000 clones, with roughly 90% occurring only once. V dropped 5 bases and J dropped 2; count of bases not matched to a gene: 1. From germline, CDR1 is SGHAT and CDR2 FQDESV (reference sequence). This CDR3 spans 15 amino acids. Study outcomes and limitations: Reported findings describe substantial breadth in spike-specific CD8+ and CD4+ T cell responses following vaccination. Non-spike TCR breadth was similar in vaccine and placebo recipients.

The material was peripheral blood, obtained in a trial of Ad26.COV2.S vaccine versus placebo. The clonotype comes from a person aged 18 to 59 who received the Ad26.COV2.S COVID-19 vaccine or a placebo. The rearrangement links TRBV11-1 to TRBJ2-1, with 12 bases lining up with TRBD2. The DNA of the CDR3 is TGTGCCAGCAGCCCTAGCGGGAGGGCCTACAATGAGCAGTTCTTC. Protein: CASSPSGRAYNEQFF.